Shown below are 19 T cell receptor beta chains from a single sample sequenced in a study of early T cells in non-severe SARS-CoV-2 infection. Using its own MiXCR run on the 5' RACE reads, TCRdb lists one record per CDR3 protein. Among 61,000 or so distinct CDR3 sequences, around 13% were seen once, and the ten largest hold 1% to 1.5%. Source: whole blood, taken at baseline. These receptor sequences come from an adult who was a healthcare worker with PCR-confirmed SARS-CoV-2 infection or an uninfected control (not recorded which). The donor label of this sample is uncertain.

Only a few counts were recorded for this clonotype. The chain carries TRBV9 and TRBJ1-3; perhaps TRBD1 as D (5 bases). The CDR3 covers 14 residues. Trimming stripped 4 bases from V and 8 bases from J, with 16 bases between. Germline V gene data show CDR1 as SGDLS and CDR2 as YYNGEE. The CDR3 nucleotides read TGTGCCAGCAGCCCAGAGGGGCAGGGATACACCATATATTTT. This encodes CASSPEGQGYTIYF.

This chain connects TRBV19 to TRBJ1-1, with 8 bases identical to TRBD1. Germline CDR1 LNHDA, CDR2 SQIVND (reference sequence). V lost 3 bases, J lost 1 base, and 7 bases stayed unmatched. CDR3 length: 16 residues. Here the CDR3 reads CASSILAGQANTEAFF. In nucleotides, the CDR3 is TGTGCCAGTAGTATTTTGGCGGGACAGGCGAACACTGAAGCTTTCTTT.

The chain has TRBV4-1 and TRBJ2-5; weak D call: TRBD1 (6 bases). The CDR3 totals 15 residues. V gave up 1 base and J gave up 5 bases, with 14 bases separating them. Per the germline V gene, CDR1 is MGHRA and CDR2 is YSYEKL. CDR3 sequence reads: CASSQGNRDPETQYF. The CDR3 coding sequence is TGCGCCAGCAGCCAAGGAAACAGGGATCCGGAGACCCAGTACTTC.

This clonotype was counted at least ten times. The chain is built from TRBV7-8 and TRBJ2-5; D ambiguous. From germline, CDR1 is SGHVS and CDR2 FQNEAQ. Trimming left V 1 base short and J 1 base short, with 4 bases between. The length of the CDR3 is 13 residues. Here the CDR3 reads CASSLGPQETQYF. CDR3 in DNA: TGTGCCAGCAGCTTAGGTCCCCAAGAGACCCAGTACTTC.

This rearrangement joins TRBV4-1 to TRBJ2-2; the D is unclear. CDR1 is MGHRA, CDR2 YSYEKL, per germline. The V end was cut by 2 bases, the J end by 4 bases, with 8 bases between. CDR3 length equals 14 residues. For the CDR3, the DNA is TGCGCCAGCAGCCAATTTGTCGGCACCGGGGAGCTGTTTTTT. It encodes CASSQFVGTGELFF.

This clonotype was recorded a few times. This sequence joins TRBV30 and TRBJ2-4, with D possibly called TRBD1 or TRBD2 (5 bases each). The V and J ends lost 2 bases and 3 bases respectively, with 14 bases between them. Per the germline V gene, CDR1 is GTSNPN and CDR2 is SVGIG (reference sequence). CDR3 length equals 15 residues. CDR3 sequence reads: CAWSLGRGGKNIQYF. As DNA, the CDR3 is TGTGCCTGGAGTTTGGGTCGGGGCGGCAAAAACATTCAGTACTTC.

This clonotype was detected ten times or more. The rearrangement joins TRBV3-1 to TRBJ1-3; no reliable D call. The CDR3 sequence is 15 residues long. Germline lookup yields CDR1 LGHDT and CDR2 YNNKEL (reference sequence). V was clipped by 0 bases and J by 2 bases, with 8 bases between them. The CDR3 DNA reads TGTGCCAGCAGCCAAGAAGGTGGGGCTGGAAACACCATATATTTT. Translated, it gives CASSQEGGAGNTIYF.

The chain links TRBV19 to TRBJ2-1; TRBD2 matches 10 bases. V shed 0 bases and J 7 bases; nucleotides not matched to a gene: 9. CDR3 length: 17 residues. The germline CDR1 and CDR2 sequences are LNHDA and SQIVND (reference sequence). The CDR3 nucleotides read TGTGCCAGTAGTATAGATCTCAGCGGGGGGGCCTTTAATGAGCAGTTCTTC. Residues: CASSIDLSGGAFNEQFF.

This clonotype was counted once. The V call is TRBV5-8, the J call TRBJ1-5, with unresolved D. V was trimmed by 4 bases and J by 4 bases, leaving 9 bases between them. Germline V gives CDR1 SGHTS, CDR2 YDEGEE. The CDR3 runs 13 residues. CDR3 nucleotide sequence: TGTGCCAGCAGCGATCGGGGAAATCAGCCCCAGCATTTT. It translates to CASSDRGNQPQHF.

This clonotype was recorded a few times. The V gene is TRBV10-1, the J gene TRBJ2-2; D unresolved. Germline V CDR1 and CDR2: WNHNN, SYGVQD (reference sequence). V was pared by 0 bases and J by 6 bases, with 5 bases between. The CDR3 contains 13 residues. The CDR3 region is CASSESYPGELFF. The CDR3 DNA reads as TGCGCCAGCAGTGAGTCGTACCCCGGGGAGCTGTTTTTT.

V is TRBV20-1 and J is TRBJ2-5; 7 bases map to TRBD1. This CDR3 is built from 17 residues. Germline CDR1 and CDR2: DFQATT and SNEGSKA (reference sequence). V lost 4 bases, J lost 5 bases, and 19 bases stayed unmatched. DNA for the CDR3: TGCAGTGCTACCCGACCACAGGGGCGACCCTCCGGGGAGACCCAGTACTTC. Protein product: CSATRPQGRPSGETQYF.

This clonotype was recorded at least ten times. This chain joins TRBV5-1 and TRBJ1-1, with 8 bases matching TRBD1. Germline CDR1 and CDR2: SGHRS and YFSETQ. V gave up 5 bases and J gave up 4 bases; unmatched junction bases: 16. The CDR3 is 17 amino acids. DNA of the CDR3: TGCGCCAGCAGTTCAGGGGGCGCAAATATGGGTAGCACTGAAGCTTTCTTT. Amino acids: CASSSGGANMGSTEAFF.

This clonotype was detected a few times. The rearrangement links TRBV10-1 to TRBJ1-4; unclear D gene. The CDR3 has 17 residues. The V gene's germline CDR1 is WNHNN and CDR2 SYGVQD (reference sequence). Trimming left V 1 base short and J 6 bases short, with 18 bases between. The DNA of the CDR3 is TGCGCCAGCAGTGAGTTAAGAGCGAGCCATTCTGATGAAAAACTGTTTTTT. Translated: CASSELRASHSDEKLFF.

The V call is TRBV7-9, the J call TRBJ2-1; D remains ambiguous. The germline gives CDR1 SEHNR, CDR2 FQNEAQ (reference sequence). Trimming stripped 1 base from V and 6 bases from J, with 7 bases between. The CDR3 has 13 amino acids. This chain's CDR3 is CASSLVVTNEQFF. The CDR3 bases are TGTGCCAGCAGCTTAGTAGTAACCAATGAGCAGTTCTTC.

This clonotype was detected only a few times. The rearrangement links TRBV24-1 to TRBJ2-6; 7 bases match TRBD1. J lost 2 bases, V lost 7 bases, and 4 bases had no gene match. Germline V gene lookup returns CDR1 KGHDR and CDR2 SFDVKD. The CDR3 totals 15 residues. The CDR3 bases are TGTGCCACCAGCAAAACAGGGGCTGGGGCCAACGTCCTGACTTTC. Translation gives CATSKTGAGANVLTF.

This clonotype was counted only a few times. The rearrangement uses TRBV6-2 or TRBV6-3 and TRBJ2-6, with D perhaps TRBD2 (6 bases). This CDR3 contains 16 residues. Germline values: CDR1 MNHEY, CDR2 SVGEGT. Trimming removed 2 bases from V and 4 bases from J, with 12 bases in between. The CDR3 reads CASSYGLAGGANVLTF. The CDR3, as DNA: TGTGCCAGCAGTTACGGATTGGCGGGAGGGGCCAACGTCCTGACTTTC.

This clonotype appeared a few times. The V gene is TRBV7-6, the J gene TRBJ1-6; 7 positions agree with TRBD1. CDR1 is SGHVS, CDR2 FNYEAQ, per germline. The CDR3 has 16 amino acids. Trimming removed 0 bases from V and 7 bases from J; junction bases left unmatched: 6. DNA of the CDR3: TGTGCCAGCAGCTTAGCGCCCGGGACAGCGAATTCACCCCTCCACTTT. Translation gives CASSLAPGTANSPLHF.

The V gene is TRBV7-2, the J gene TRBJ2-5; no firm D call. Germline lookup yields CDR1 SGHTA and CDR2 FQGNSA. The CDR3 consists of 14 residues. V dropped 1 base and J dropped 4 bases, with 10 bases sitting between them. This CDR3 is CASSLVLAAETQYF. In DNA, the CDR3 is TGTGCCAGCAGCTTAGTGTTGGCGGCAGAGACCCAGTACTTC.

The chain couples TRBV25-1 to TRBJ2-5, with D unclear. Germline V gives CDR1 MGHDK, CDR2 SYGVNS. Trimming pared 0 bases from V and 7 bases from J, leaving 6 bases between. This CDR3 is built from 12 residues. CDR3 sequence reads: CASSEYLGTQYF. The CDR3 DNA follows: TGTGCCAGCAGTGAATATTTGGGGACCCAGTACTTC.